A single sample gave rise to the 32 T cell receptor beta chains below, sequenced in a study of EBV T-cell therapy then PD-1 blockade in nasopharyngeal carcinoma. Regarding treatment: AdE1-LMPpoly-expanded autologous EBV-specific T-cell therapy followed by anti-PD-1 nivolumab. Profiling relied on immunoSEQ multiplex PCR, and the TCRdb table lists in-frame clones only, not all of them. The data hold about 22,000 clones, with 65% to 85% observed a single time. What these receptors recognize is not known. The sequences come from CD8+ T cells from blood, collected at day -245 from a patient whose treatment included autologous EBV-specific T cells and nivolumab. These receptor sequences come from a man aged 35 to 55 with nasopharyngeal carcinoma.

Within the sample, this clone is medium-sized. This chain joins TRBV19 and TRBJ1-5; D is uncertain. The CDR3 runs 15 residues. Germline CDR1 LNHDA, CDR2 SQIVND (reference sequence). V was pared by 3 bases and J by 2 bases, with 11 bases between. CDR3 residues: CASSMAYYGNQPQHF. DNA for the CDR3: TGTGCCAGTAGTATGGCCTACTATGGCAATCAGCCCCAGCATTTT.

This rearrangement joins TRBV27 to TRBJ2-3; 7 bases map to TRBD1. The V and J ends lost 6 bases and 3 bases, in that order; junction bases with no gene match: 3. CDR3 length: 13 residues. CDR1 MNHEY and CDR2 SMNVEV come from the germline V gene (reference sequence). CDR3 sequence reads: CASRAGGTDTQYF. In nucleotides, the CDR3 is TGTGCCAGCAGAGCAGGGGGAACAGATACGCAGTATTTT.

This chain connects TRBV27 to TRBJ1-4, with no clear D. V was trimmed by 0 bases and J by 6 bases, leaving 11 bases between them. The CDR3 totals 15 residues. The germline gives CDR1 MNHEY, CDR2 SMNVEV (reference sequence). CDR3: CASSLSHSLDEKLFF. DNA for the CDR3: TGTGCCAGCAGTTTATCGCACAGCCTCGATGAAAAACTGTTTTTT.

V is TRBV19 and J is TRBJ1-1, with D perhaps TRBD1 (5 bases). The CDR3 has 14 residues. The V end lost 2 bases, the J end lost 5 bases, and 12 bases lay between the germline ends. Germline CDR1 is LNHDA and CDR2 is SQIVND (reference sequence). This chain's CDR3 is CASSIRSGGTEAFF. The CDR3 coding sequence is TGTGCCAGTAGTATACGGTCGGGGGGAACTGAAGCTTTCTTT.

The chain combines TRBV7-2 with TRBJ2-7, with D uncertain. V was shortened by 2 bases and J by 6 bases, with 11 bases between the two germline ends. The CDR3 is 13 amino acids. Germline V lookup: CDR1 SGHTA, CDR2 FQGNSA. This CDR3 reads CASSLILLLEQYF. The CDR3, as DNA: TGTGCCAGCAGCTTAATTTTACTCCTCGAGCAGTACTTC. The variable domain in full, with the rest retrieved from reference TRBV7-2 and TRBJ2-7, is GAGVSQSPSNKVTEKGKDVELRCDPISGHTALYWYRQSLGQGLEFLIYFQGNSAPDKSGLPSDRFSAERTGGSVSTLTIQRTQQEDSAVYLCASSLILLLEQYFGPGTRLTVT.

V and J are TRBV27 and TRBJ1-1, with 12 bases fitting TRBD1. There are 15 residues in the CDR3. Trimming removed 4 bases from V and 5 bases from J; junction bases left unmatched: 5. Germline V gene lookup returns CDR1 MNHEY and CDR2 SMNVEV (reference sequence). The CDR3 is CASSSGTGGGTEAFF. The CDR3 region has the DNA TGTGCCAGCAGTTCCGGGACAGGGGGCGGGACTGAAGCTTTCTTT.

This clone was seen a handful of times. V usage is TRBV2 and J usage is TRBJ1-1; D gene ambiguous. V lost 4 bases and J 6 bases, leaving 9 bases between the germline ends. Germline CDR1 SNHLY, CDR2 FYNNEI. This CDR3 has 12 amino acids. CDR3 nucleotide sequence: TGTGCCAGCAGTGGACTGGGATCTGAAGCTTTCTTT. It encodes CASSGLGSEAFF.

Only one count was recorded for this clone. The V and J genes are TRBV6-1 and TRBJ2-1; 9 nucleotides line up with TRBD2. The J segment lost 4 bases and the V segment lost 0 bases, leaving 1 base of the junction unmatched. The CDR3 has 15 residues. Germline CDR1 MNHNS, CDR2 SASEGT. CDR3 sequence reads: CASSEASGGYNEQFF. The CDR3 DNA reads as TGTGCCAGCAGTGAAGCGAGCGGGGGGTACAATGAGCAGTTCTTC.

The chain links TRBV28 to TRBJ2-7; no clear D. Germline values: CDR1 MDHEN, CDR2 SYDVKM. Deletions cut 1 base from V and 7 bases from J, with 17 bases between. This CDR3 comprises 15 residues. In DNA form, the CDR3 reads TGTGCCAGCAGTTTATTCGGTCAAACTACGATGGAGCAGTACTTC. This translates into CASSLFGQTTMEQYF.

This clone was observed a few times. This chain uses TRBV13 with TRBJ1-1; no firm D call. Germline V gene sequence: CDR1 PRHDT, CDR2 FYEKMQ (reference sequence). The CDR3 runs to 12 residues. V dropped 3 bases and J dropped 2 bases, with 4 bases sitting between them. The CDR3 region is CASSLANTEAFF. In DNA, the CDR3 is TGTGCCAGCAGCTTGGCTAACACTGAAGCTTTCTTT.

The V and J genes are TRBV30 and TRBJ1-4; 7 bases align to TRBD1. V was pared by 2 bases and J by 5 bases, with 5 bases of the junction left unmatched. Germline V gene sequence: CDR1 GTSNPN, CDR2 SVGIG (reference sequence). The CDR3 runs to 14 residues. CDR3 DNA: TGTGCCTGGAGTAGGGGACAGACAAATGAAAAACTGTTTTTT. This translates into CAWSRGQTNEKLFF.

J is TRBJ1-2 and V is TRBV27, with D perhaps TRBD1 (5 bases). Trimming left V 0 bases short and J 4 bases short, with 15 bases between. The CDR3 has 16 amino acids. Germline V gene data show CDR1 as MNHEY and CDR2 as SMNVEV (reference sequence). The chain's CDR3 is CASSLSGRLRGYGYTF. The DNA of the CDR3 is TGTGCCAGCAGTTTATCGGGCAGGCTTAGGGGCTATGGCTACACCTTC.

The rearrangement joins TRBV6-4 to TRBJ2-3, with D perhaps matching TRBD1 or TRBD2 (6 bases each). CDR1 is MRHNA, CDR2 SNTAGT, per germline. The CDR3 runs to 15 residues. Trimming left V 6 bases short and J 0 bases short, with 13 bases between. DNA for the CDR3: TGTGCCAGCAGCGGGGGCGGGATGAGCACAGATACGCAGTATTTT. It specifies CASSGGGMSTDTQYF.

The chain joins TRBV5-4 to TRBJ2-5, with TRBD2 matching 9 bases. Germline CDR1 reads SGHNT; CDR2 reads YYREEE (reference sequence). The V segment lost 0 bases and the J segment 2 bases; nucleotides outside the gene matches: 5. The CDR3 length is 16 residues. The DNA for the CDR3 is TGTGCCAGCAGCTTGGTGGGCGGGGGGGAACAAGAGACCCAGTACTTC. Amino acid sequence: CASSLVGGGEQETQYF.

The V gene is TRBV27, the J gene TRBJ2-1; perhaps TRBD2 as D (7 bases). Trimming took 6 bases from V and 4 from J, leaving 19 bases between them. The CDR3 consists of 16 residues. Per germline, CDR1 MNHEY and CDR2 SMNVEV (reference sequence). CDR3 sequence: CASSTRGARGYNEQFF. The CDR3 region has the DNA TGTGCCAGCAGCACCCGGGGGGCCCGAGGGTACAATGAGCAGTTCTTC.

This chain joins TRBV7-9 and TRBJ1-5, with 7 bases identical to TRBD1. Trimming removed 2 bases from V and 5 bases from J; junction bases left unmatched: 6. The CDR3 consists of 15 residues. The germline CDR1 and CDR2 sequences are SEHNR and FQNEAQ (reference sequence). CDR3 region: CASSLTAGGDQPQHF. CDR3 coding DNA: TGTGCCAGCAGCTTAACGGCAGGGGGGGATCAGCCCCAGCATTTT.

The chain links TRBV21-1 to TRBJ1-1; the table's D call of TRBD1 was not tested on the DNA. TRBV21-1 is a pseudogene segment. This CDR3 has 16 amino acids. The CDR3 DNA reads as TGTGCCAGCGCCGGAGACAGGGGGCCGAGGAACACTGAAGCTTTCTTT. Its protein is CASAGDRGPRNTEAFF.

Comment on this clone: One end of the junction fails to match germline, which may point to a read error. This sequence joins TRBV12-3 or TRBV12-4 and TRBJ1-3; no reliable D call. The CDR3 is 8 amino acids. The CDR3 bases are TGTGCCAGCAGCCCCGACAAATTT. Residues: CASSPDKF.

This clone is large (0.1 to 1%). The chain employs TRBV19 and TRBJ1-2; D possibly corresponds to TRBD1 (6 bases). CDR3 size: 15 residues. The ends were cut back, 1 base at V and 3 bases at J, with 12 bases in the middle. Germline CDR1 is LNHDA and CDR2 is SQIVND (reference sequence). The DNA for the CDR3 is TGTGCCAGTAGTATAGGTCACGGACAGCACTATGGCTACACCTTC. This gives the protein CASSIGHGQHYGYTF.

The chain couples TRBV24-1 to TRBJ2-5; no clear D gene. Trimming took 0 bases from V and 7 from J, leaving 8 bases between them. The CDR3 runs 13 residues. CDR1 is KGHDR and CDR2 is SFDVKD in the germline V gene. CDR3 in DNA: TGTGCCACCAGTGATTTGACCTGGGGGACCCAGTACTTC. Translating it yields CATSDLTWGTQYF.

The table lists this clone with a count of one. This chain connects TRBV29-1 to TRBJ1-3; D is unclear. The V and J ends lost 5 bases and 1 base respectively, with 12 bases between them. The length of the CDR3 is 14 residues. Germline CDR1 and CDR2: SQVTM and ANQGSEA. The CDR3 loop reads CSVLPMNSGNTIYF. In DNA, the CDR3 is TGCAGCGTTCTTCCCATGAATTCTGGAAACACCATATATTTT.

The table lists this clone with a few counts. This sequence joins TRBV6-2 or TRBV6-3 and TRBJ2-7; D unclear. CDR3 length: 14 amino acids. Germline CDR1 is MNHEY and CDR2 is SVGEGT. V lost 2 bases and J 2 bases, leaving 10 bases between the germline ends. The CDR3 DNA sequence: TGTGCCAGCAGTTACGAGGCGGCCACCTACGAGCAGTACTTC. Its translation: CASSYEAATYEQYF.

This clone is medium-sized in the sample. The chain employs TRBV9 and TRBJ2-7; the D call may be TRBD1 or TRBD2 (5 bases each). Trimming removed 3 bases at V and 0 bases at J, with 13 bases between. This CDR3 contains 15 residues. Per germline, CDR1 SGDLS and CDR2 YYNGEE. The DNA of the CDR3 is TGTGCCAGCAGCGATGACGGGACCGGCTCCTACGAGCAGTACTTC. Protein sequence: CASSDDGTGSYEQYF.

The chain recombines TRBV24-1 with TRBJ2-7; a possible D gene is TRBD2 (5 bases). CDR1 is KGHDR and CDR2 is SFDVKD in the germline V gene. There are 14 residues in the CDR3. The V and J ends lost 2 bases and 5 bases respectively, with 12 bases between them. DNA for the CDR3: TGTGCCACCAGTGATTCGGGGTCGTCACACGAGCAGTACTTC. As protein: CATSDSGSSHEQYF.

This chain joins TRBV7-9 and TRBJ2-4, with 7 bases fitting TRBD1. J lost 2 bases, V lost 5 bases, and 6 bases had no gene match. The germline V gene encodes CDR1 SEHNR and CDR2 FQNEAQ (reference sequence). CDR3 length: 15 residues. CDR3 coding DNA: TGTGCCAGCAGCCCCTTACAGGGGTCCAAAAACATTCAGTACTTC. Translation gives CASSPLQGSKNIQYF.

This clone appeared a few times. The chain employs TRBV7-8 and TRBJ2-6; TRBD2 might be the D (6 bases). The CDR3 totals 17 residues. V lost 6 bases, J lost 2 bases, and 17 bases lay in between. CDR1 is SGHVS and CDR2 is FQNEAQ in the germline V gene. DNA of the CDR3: TGTGCCAGCAGTGCCTGGAGGGTGTCTACTGGGGCCAACGTCCTGACTTTC. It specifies CASSAWRVSTGANVLTF. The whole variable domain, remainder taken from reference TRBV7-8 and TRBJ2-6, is GAGVSQSPRYKVAKRGQDVALRCDPISGHVSLFWYQQALGQGPEFLTYFQNEAQLDKSGLPSDRFFAERPEGSVSTLKIQRTQQEDSAVYLCASSAWRVSTGANVLTFGAGSRLTVL.

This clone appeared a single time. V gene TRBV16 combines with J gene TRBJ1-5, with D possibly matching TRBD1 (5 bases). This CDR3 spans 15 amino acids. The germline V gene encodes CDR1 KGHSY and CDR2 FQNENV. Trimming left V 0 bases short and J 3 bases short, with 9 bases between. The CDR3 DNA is TGTGCCAGCAGCCAATCGGAGGGGCCCAATCAGCCCCAGCATTTT. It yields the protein CASSQSEGPNQPQHF. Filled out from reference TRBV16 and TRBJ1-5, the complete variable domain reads GEEVAQTPKHLVRGEGQKAKLYCAPIKGHSYVFWYQQVLKNEFKFLISFQNENVFDETGMPKERFSAKCLPNSPCSLEIQATKLEDSAVYFCASSQSEGPNQPQHFGDGTRLSIL.

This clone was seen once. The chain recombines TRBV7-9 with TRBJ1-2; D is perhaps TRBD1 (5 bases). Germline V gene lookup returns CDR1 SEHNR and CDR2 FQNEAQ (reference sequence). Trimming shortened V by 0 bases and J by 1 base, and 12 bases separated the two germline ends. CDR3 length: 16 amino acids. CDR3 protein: CASSLAVQEHNYGYTF. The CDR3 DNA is TGTGCCAGCAGCTTAGCGGTACAGGAACATAACTATGGCTACACCTTC.

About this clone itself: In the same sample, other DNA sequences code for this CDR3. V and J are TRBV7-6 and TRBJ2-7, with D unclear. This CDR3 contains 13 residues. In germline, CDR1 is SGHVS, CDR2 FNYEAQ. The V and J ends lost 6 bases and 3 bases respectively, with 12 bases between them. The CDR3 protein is CASSPGPNYEQYF. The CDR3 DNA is TGTGCCAGCAGTCCCGGGCCGAACTACGAGCAGTACTTC.

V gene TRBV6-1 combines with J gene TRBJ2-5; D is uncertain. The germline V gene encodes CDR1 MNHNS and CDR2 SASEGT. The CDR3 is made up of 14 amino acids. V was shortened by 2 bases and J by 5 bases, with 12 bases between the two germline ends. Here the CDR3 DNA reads TGTGCCAGCAGTGAATTCGGAACAGAGGAGACCCAGTACTTC. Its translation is CASSEFGTEETQYF.

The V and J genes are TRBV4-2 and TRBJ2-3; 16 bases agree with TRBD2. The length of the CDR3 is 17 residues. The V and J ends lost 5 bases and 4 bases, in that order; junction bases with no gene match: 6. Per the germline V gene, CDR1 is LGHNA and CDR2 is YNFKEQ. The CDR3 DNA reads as TGTGCCAGCAGCGAGGGACTAGCGGGGGGGTTGGCAGATACGCAGTATTTT. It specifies CASSEGLAGGLADTQYF.

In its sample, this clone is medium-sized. The CDR3 protein is CASMSGGYGYTF. The CDR3, as DNA: TGTGCCAGCATGTCAGGGGGCTATGGCTACACCTTC. The chain is built from TRBV6-5 and TRBJ1-2, with 7 bases aligning to TRBD1. The V and J ends lost 7 bases and 4 bases, in that order; junction bases with no gene match: 3. This CDR3 comprises 12 residues. Germline V CDR1 and CDR2: MNHEY, SVGAGI.